This T cell receptor beta chain was sequenced during a study of T-cell memory formation after mild COVID-19. Each CDR3 protein gets one entry after TCRdb re-called the 5' RACE reads with MiXCR. The sample lists approximately 410,000 distinct CDR3 sequences, less than 25% seen once, with roughly 13% in the top ten. Remarks on this clonotype: Its antigen is currently unknown.

Overall study findings and caveats: Contracting clones from day 15 to 85 showed balanced CD4/CD8; later expanders favored CD4+.

The CDR3 runs to 15 residues. Germline CDR1 and CDR2: KGHSH and LQKENI. V gave up 3 bases and J gave up 7 bases, with 18 bases separating them. This receptor was identified in an adult woman who had mild COVID-19 (a few samples of this study predate the infection). Cell type and time point are not known. Sequencing was done on a sample of PBMCs or a T cell subset sorted from them (not recorded which). V is TRBV18 and J is TRBJ1-1; D is undetermined. CDR3 sequence (DNA): TGTGCCAGCTCACCCACCCTTTCATCGACGGGTGAAGCTTTCTTT. Protein: CASSPTLSSTGEAFF.